These T cell receptor beta chains were read from a single sample in a study of cytomegalovirus exposure and HLA in healthy donors. Profiling relied on immunoSEQ multiplex PCR, and the TCRdb table lists in-frame clones only, not all of them. The repertoire has around 250,000 clones, over 70% of them found once; the top ten carry under 8%. Sequenced input: PBMCs. The origin of the receptors is a woman in her sixties in good health and CMV-seropositive. The conserved cysteine and the conserved F or W are not part of the CDR3 here. Rows give clone size only sometimes, using once, few, many, or a class for an expanded clone.

v_gene	abundance	j_gene	CDR3aa
TRBV5-1	-	TRBJ2-1	ASSPGDRDRPYNEQF
TRBV11-3	-	TRBJ2-1	ASSLAGGTYNEQF
TRBV19	-	TRBJ1-1	ASRSGTGSLGTEAF
TRBV14	-	TRBJ1-2	ASSQDQQAGYGYT
TRBV18	-	TRBJ2-1	ASSPPNYRTNNEQF
TRBV30	few	TRBJ1-5	AWNSGQGNQPQH
TRBV5-8	-	TRBJ1-1	ASSWRIKTGEAF
TRBV5-1	-	TRBJ2-7	ASSYQPTDRVNEQY
TRBV7-3	once	TRBJ2-3	ASSQGLLSTDTQY
TRBV19	-	TRBJ1-1	ASSISSTGRNTEAF
TRBV5-4	-	TRBJ1-6	ASSSSGRTTSPLH
TRBV2	once	TRBJ2-7	ASREGPRDEQY
TRBV15	-	TRBJ2-7	ATSAVGPGEQY
TRBV10-2	-	TRBJ1-3	ASSDPGWAGNTIY
TRBV6-1	-	TRBJ1-5	ASSATGGIFNQPQH
TRBV5-1	-	TRBJ2-7	ASSSQVGGISYEQY
TRBV7-9	-	TRBJ1-4	ASSAQEGATNEKLF
TRBV5-1	few	TRBJ2-5	ASSVDGTGPKTQY
TRBV5-4	few	TRBJ2-6	ASSDTGRVGSAGANVLT
TRBV28	-	TRBJ2-7	ASSTSPAWSEQY
TRBV2	-	TRBJ1-4	ASSEGEGHGEKLF
TRBV30	-	TRBJ2-3	AWSITGYGTDTQY
TRBV2	-	TRBJ1-5	ASRVDSAFLPTQPQH
TRBV2	once	TRBJ1-4	ASRTGGGMIEKLF
TRBV10-3	-	TRBJ2-5	AISLREGVETQY
TRBV5-4	once	TRBJ2-7	ASSLGGLAGESYEQY
TRBV6-5	-	TRBJ2-7	ASSPPGRSSYEQY
TRBV5-4	-	TRBJ1-2	ASSPGTSLNVGYT
TRBV2	-	TRBJ2-3	ASVPDPGTSGADTQY
TRBV29-1	-	TRBJ1-1	SVGYLLNTEAF
TRBV27	-	TRBJ2-2	ASSLYGRGRTGELF
TRBV4-1	-	TRBJ2-1	ASSQEVSVRSYNEQF
TRBV29-1	-	TRBJ1-1	SVDSQGRVYTEAF
TRBV28	-	TRBJ1-2	ASRETGENGYT
TRBV2	-	TRBJ2-5	ASSRGQVQTQY
TRBV29-1	-	TRBJ1-1	SVADRGLSTEAF
TRBV14	once	TRBJ2-1	ASSPLRSSGTSVYNEQF
TRBV4-1	-	TRBJ2-7	ASSRPGLATQRTYEQY
TRBV7-9	-	TRBJ2-1	ASSAREANEQF
TRBV6-1	once	TRBJ2-1	ATHAPMKTGGQF
TRBV10-3	-	TRBJ2-1	AISESEGLRDLDEQF
TRBV19	-	TRBJ2-1	ASSIAFNEQF
TRBV27	few	TRBJ2-3	ASSLLRTSGDTQY
TRBV2	-	TRBJ2-7	ATGGEQY
TRBV14	few	TRBJ2-7	ASSQATSGRGYEQY